This T cell receptor beta chain was sequenced in a study of blood T cells in healthy people across ages. Study-level points and caveats: As age increased, TCR beta diversity per million T cells fell in a roughly linear fashion. Without sorted subsets, naive and antigen-experienced compartments could not be conclusively compared. Diversity was higher, and naive CD4+ cells more numerous, in long-lived donors than in aged donors.

Germline V CDR1 and CDR2: MNHEY, SMNVEV (reference sequence). The CDR3 has 18 residues. The V segment lost 2 bases and the J segment 7 bases; nucleotides outside the gene matches: 11. For every donor, a draw yielded about 9.7 milliliters of peripheral blood. The table lists this clonotype with a few counts. Its antigen is undetermined. A second about 6 to 11 cycle PCR used barcoded and J-beta primers. Each CDR3 protein is one row after TCRdb ran MiXCR on the 5' RACE reads. The table lists 550,000 to 750,000 distinct CDR3 sequences, 21% of them singletons, with roughly 3.6% in the top ten. The material sequenced was blood. The chain uses TRBV27 and TRBJ1-6; 10 bases line up with TRBD1. This TCR was recovered from a man in his 70s in good health. The CDR3 coding sequence is TGTGCCAGCAGTTTAGGTTTGTGGGACAGGGGCTCAAATTCACCCCTCCACTTT. Protein product: CASSLGLWDRGSNSPLHF.